This entry lists 31 T cell receptor beta chains sequenced from one sample in a study of a mutant IDH1 vaccine in newly diagnosed glioma. Profiled with immunoSEQ multiplex PCR; TCRdb holds only in-frame clones, not every one. The table has approximately 39,000 clones, 80% to 90% seen once. The time point: week 5, during vaccination. Vaccination comprised doses that each held 300 ug of mutant IDH1 20-mer peptide, plus topical imiquimod. Which antigens these TCRs recognize remains unknown. This material consisted of PBMCs, taken from a glioma patient whose treatment included an IDH1 peptide vaccine. These receptors were taken from a man between 45 and 60 years old with glioma.

This chain uses TRBV19 with TRBJ2-3, with TRBD2 identical over 7 bases. In germline, CDR1 is LNHDA, CDR2 SQIVND (reference sequence). The V gene end was trimmed by 2 bases and the J gene end by 4 bases; junction bases not matched to a gene: 12. The CDR3 is made up of 17 amino acids. The CDR3 spells CASSITPPRGGADTQYF. CDR3 in DNA: TGTGCCAGTAGTATAACCCCCCCCCGGGGAGGGGCAGATACGCAGTATTTT.

V usage is TRBV7-9 and J usage is TRBJ2-5; TRBD2 is a possible D gene (5 bases). Germline CDR1 reads SEHNR; CDR2 reads FQNEAQ (reference sequence). CDR3 length: 15 residues. V shed 3 bases and J shed 5 bases, with 16 bases lying between them. Here the CDR3 reads CASSFPADPEETQYF. The CDR3 DNA sequence: TGTGCCAGCAGCTTCCCAGCGGATCCGGAGGAGACCCAGTACTTC. Using reference TRBV7-9 and TRBJ2-5 for the parts outside the CDR3, the full variable domain is DTGVSQNPRHKITKRGQNVTFRCDPISEHNRLYWYRQTLGQGPEFLTYFQNEAQLEKSRLLSDRFSAERPKGSFSTLEIQRTEQGDSAMYLCASSFPADPEETQYFGPGTRLLVL.

This clone was seen a few times. The chain has TRBV10-3 and TRBJ1-5; D gene ambiguous. Trimming took 7 bases from V and 6 from J, leaving 7 bases between them. Germline V gene sequence: CDR1 ENHRY, CDR2 SYGVKD. The CDR3 extends over 11 amino acids. The CDR3 reads CAINRSQPQHF. The CDR3 DNA follows: TGTGCCATCAACCGGAGTCAGCCCCAGCATTTT.

The genes are TRBV7-2 and TRBJ2-1; the D gene is possibly TRBD1 (5 bases). The CDR3 loop spans 13 amino acids. From germline, CDR1 is SGHTA and CDR2 FQGNSA. Trimming left V 3 bases short and J 9 bases short, with 12 bases between. The CDR3 protein is CASSFTSRGEQFF. CDR3 coding DNA: TGTGCCAGCAGCTTTACTTCAAGGGGTGAGCAGTTCTTC.

The rearrangement uses TRBV7-2 and TRBJ2-2, with 7 bases matching TRBD1. J gave up 7 bases and V 5 bases, and 13 bases lay outside the gene matches. The germline V gene encodes CDR1 SGHTA and CDR2 FQGNSA. CDR3 length equals 16 residues. CDR3 region: CASSHHRGPSDGELFF. The CDR3 bases are TGTGCCAGCAGCCACCACAGGGGCCCCTCAGACGGGGAGCTGTTTTTT. Looking up the rest from reference TRBV7-2 and TRBJ2-2 gives the full variable domain: GAGVSQSPSNKVTEKGKDVELRCDPISGHTALYWYRQSLGQGLEFLIYFQGNSAPDKSGLPSDRFSAERTGGSVSTLTIQRTQQEDSAVYLCASSHHRGPSDGELFFGEGSRLTVL.

The V gene is TRBV2, the J gene TRBJ1-4; 7 bases match TRBD1. Germline V lookup: CDR1 SNHLY, CDR2 FYNNEI. The CDR3 has 14 amino acids. V dropped 7 bases and J dropped 8; count of bases not matched to a gene: 10. The CDR3 DNA is TGTGCCAGCACCGGACAGGAGATTGCAGAAAAACTGTTTTTT. Its translation: CASTGQEIAEKLFF. Looking up the rest from reference TRBV2 and TRBJ1-4 gives the full variable domain: EPEVTQTPSHQVTQMGQEVILRCVPISNHLYFYWYRQILGQKVEFLVSFYNNEISEKSEIFDDQFSVERPDGSNFTLKIRSTKLEDSAMYFCASTGQEIAEKLFFGSGTQLSVL.

Here the CDR3 DNA reads TGTGCCAGCAGTAGACTAGCGGGCTCCGTCTCCTACAATGAGCAGTTCTTC. As protein: CASSRLAGSVSYNEQFF. The genes are TRBV13 and TRBJ2-1, with TRBD2 matching over 10 bases. V dropped 6 bases and J dropped 0; count of bases not matched to a gene: 8. Germline CDR1 reads PRHDT; CDR2 reads FYEKMQ (reference sequence). The length of the CDR3 is 17 residues. Full variable domain (outside the CDR3, taken from reference TRBV13 and TRBJ2-1): AAGVIQSPRHLIKEKRETATLKCYPIPRHDTVYWYQQGPGQDPQFLISFYEKMQSDKGSIPDRFSAQQFSDYHSELNMSSLELGDSALYFCASSRLAGSVSYNEQFFGPGTRLTVL.

The gene calls are TRBV25-1 and TRBJ2-3; D not resolved. CDR1 and CDR2 (germline): MGHDK, SYGVNS. The germline V and J ends were trimmed by 3 bases and 5 bases, with 15 bases remaining between them. This CDR3 has 15 amino acids. The DNA for the CDR3 is TGTGCCAGCAGTGACCCGAGGCTAGTCGGAGATACGCAGTATTTT. It is translated as CASSDPRLVGDTQYF.

The J gene is TRBJ2-5, the V gene TRBV29-1, with D perhaps matching TRBD1 (5 bases). The CDR3 totals 14 residues. Germline CDR1 is SQVTM and CDR2 is ANQGSEA. Trimming pared 6 bases from V and 3 bases from J, leaving 17 bases between. CDR3 amino acids: CSVSQRSGKETQYF. DNA of the CDR3: TGCAGCGTCTCCCAGCGATCAGGGAAAGAGACCCAGTACTTC.

This clone was detected only once. V usage is TRBV2 and J usage is TRBJ2-7; D perhaps matches TRBD1 (5 bases). Germline-derived CDR1 and CDR2 are SNHLY and FYNNEI. V gave up 5 bases and J gave up 3 bases, with 8 bases separating them. This CDR3 region has 12 residues. Here the CDR3 DNA reads TGTGCCAGCAGTCTGACAGACTACGAGCAGTACTTC. As protein: CASSLTDYEQYF.

The chain employs TRBV7-2 and TRBJ2-7, with 10 bases lining up with TRBD1. Germline CDR1 SGHTA, CDR2 FQGNSA. The CDR3 has 15 residues. The V segment lost 5 bases and the J segment 4 bases; nucleotides outside the gene matches: 8. The CDR3 sequence: CASSVGTGVGYEQYF. In DNA form, the CDR3 reads TGTGCCAGCAGCGTAGGGACAGGGGTGGGTTACGAGCAGTACTTC.

This clone was recorded only once. This chain connects TRBV11-2 to TRBJ2-5, with 7 bases identical to TRBD1. Germline assignment: CDR1 SGHAT and CDR2 FQNNGV. CDR3 size: 16 residues. Trimming cost V 3 bases and J 7 bases; bases outside gene matches: 14. The CDR3 protein is CASSFFRDSSDGTQYF. For the CDR3, the DNA is TGTGCCAGCAGCTTTTTCCGGGACAGTTCAGATGGGACCCAGTACTTC.

In the case of this clone: At one boundary the junction diverges from the germline segment, which might be a read error. V and J are TRBV7-7 and TRBJ2-2; unclear D gene. The CDR3 has 13 amino acids. CDR1 is SSHAT, CDR2 FNYEAQ, per germline (reference sequence). CDR3 sequence (DNA): TGTGCTAGCAGCTTAGGCGGTACCGGGGAGCTGTTTTTT. This gives the protein CASSLGGTGELFF.

The CDR3 reads CASSQNSGLVLNEQFF. The CDR3 region has the DNA TGCGCCAGCAGCCAAAACTCGGGACTCGTCCTCAATGAGCAGTTCTTC. The chain joins TRBV5-1 to TRBJ2-1, with D tentatively TRBD2 (6 bases). Per germline, CDR1 SGHRS and CDR2 YFSETQ. The CDR3 runs to 16 residues. With 4 bases removed from V and 6 bases from J, the gap between germline ends came to 20 bases. The whole variable domain, filled in from reference TRBV5-1 and TRBJ2-1, reads KAGVTQTPRYLIKTRGQQVTLSCSPISGHRSVSWYQQTPGQGLQFLFEYFSETQRNKGNFPGRFSGRQFSNSRSEMNVSTLELGDSALYLCASSQNSGLVLNEQFFGPGTRLTVL.

The DNA of the CDR3 is TGTGCCAGCAGCTTATCTAGCGGGGCGGGTGAGCAGTACTTC. This translates into CASSLSSGAGEQYF. The rearrangement uses TRBV7-2 and TRBJ2-7; 9 nucleotides match TRBD2. Trimming at V came to 2 bases and at J to 7 bases, leaving 6 bases not matched to a gene. The CDR3 runs to 14 residues. Germline-derived CDR1 and CDR2 are SGHTA and FQGNSA.

This chain's CDR3 is CASSTPGPLNTEAFF. In nucleotides, the CDR3 is TGTGCCAGTAGTACACCGGGACCCCTGAACACTGAAGCTTTCTTT. The chain couples TRBV19 to TRBJ1-1, with D perhaps TRBD1 (5 bases). V gave up 4 bases and J gave up 0 bases, with 12 bases separating them. The CDR3 sequence is 15 residues long. From germline, CDR1 is LNHDA and CDR2 SQIVND (reference sequence).

This chain uses TRBV4-3 with TRBJ2-7; D call uncertain. The germline V gene has CDR1 LGHNA and CDR2 YSLEER. The CDR3 totals 13 residues. Between the trimmed V and J ends, which lost 1 base and 3 bases, there was a span of 7 bases. The CDR3 loop reads CASSQVEYYEQYF. In DNA form, the CDR3 reads TGCGCCAGCAGCCAAGTGGAATACTACGAGCAGTACTTC.

The chain uses TRBV7-2 and TRBJ2-5; D uncertain. CDR1 is SGHTA and CDR2 is FQGNSA in the germline V gene. With 6 bases removed from V and 3 bases from J, the gap between germline ends came to 11 bases. The length of the CDR3 is 13 residues. The CDR3 spells CASSSNRKETQYF. The CDR3 coding sequence is TGTGCCAGCAGTTCAAACCGGAAAGAGACCCAGTACTTC.

The sample holds a few counts of this clone. This chain uses TRBV6-1 with TRBJ2-3, with 7 bases that match TRBD1. This CDR3 contains 14 residues. CDR1 is MNHNS and CDR2 is SASEGT in the germline V gene. J gave up 4 bases and V 6 bases, and 7 bases lay outside the gene matches. The CDR3 sequence: CASRPDRVSDTQYF. In nucleotides, the CDR3 is TGTGCCAGCAGACCCGACAGGGTCTCAGATACGCAGTATTTT.

V usage is TRBV15 and J usage is TRBJ1-1; D is possibly TRBD1 (6 bases). Germline V gene lookup returns CDR1 LNHNV and CDR2 YYDKDF (reference sequence). Trimming took off 6 bases at V and 3 bases at J, with 14 bases between the two ends. CDR3 length equals 14 residues. The CDR3: CATRSREGDTEAFF. The CDR3 DNA follows: TGTGCCACCAGATCGAGGGAGGGGGACACTGAAGCTTTCTTT.

The rearrangement links TRBV29-1 to TRBJ2-7, with TRBD2 as a possible D gene (5 bases). The germline V gene has CDR1 SQVTM and CDR2 ANQGSEA. V was pared by 7 bases and J by 2 bases, with 12 bases between. CDR3 length equals 12 residues. For the CDR3, the DNA is TGCAGCGCCCTGGACGGGGCCTACGAGCAGTACTTC. Protein product: CSALDGAYEQYF.

The CDR3 loop is CASSENRGRIYEQYF. The CDR3 bases are TGTGCCAGCAGTGAAAATAGGGGGCGTATCTACGAGCAGTACTTC. The rearrangement uses TRBV2 and TRBJ2-7, with 7 bases aligning to TRBD1. This CDR3 region has 15 residues. Trimming at V came to 2 bases and at J to 3 bases, leaving 7 bases not matched to a gene. Germline CDR1 is SNHLY and CDR2 is FYNNEI. The complete variable domain, with remaining parts taken from reference TRBV2 and TRBJ2-7, reads EPEVTQTPSHQVTQMGQEVILRCVPISNHLYFYWYRQILGQKVEFLVSFYNNEISEKSEIFDDQFSVERPDGSNFTLKIRSTKLEDSAMYFCASSENRGRIYEQYFGPGTRLTVT.

This clone appeared once. The chain carries TRBV9 and TRBJ2-7; D is ambiguous. The V gene lost 0 bases and the J gene lost 5 bases, with 3 bases spanning the gap. In germline, CDR1 is SGDLS, CDR2 YYNGEE. The CDR3 spans 11 residues. In DNA, the CDR3 is TGTGCCAGCAGCGTAGAGGACGAGCAGTACTTC. This gives the protein CASSVEDEQYF.

This clone appeared a single time. The chain links TRBV19 to TRBJ2-1; no reliable D call. The length of the CDR3 is 15 residues. Germline V lookup: CDR1 LNHDA, CDR2 SQIVND (reference sequence). V gave up 7 bases and J gave up 0 bases, with 13 bases separating them. The CDR3 loop reads CASKEDRRSYNEQFF. The CDR3 bases are TGTGCCAGTAAAGAAGACCGCCGCTCCTACAATGAGCAGTTCTTC.

DNA of the CDR3: TGTGCCAGCAGCCGACCCCCACTCTACGAGCAGTACTTC. As protein: CASSRPPLYEQYF. The chain joins TRBV11-3 to TRBJ2-7; D gene ambiguous. This CDR3 has 13 amino acids. Trimming removed 5 bases at V and 3 bases at J, with 11 bases between. Germline V gives CDR1 SGHNT, CDR2 YENEEA. The full variable domain, completed using reference TRBV11-3 and TRBJ2-7, is EAGVVQSPRYKIIEKKQPVAFWCNPISGHNTLYWYLQNLGQGPELLIRYENEEAVDDSQLPKDRFSAERLKGVDSTLKIQPAELGDSAVYLCASSRPPLYEQYFGPGTRLTVT.

This clone showed up just once. V gene TRBV25-1 combines with J gene TRBJ2-2, with D unresolved. The CDR3 covers 14 residues. Per the germline V gene, CDR1 is MGHDK and CDR2 is SYGVNS. Trimming took off 6 bases at V and 4 bases at J, with 12 bases between the two ends. CDR3 region: CASSPFQVTGELFF. The CDR3 DNA sequence: TGTGCCAGCAGCCCGTTCCAGGTCACCGGGGAGCTGTTTTTT. Filled out from reference TRBV25-1 and TRBJ2-2, the complete variable domain reads EADIYQTPRYLVIGTGKKITLECSQTMGHDKMYWYQQDPGMELHLIHYSYGVNSTEKGDLSSESTVSRIRTEHFPLTLESARPSHTSQYLCASSPFQVTGELFFGEGSRLTVL.

The V call is TRBV5-6, the J call TRBJ2-7; the D gene is possibly TRBD2 (6 bases). V gave up 0 bases and J gave up 2 bases, with 9 bases separating them. Germline V gives CDR1 SGHDT, CDR2 YYEEEE. CDR3 length: 14 amino acids. The CDR3 here is CASSLVVAAYEQYF. CDR3 nucleotide sequence: TGTGCCAGCAGCTTGGTGGTAGCGGCCTACGAGCAGTACTTC.

V usage is TRBV5-6 and J usage is TRBJ2-7; D might be TRBD1 (7 bases). Germline V CDR1 and CDR2: SGHDT, YYEEEE. This CDR3 region has 15 residues. V gave up 4 bases and J gave up 6 bases, with 20 bases separating them. CDR3 nucleotide sequence: TGTGCCAGCAGCCAGGAGAACCAGGGGGGAATCGAGCAGTACTTC. This codes for CASSQENQGGIEQYF.

This chain connects TRBV2 to TRBJ2-3; a weak D match, TRBD2 (5 bases). Germline CDR1 reads SNHLY; CDR2 reads FYNNEI. The CDR3 loop spans 15 amino acids. V lost 8 bases, J lost 0 bases, and 15 bases lay in between. CDR3 in amino acids: CASVVEGSSTDTQYF. The CDR3 DNA is TGTGCCAGCGTAGTTGAGGGATCTAGCACAGATACGCAGTATTTT.

The chain combines TRBV6-5 with TRBJ2-2; D tentatively reads TRBD1 or TRBD2 (5 bases each). The CDR3 extends over 13 amino acids. V dropped 8 bases and J dropped 6 bases, with 13 bases sitting between them. CDR1 and CDR2 (germline): MNHEY, SVGAGI. CDR3 region: CASEGLPPGELFF. For the CDR3, the DNA is TGTGCCAGCGAGGGGCTTCCCCCCGGGGAGCTGTTTTTT.

The chain uses TRBV19 and TRBJ2-1; 11 bases agree with TRBD2. Trimming removed 6 bases from V and 10 bases from J; junction bases left unmatched: 11. This CDR3 contains 15 residues. In germline, CDR1 is LNHDA, CDR2 SQIVND (reference sequence). Here the CDR3 reads CASSPWATSGTEQFF. In nucleotides, the CDR3 is TGTGCCAGTAGCCCCTGGGCGACTAGCGGGACAGAGCAGTTCTTC.